What follows are 17 T cell receptor beta chains derived from one specimen sequenced in a study of regulatory T cells in long-lasting Graves disease. With iRepertoire HTBI primers and Arm-PCR of CDR3 regions, TCR beta libraries were built. TCRdb re-called the multiplex PCR reads with MiXCR, one entry per CDR3 protein. The sample includes about 300,000 distinct CDR3 sequences, over 15% of them seen just once. Time point noted: newly diagnosed GD, antithyroid drugs for less than 3 months. RNA isolated from PBMCs was used to make the TCR library. The sequencing here drew on peripheral blood mononuclear cells (PBMCs), taken at new diagnosis, from a patient treated with antithyroid drugs. All receptors derive from a female donor with Graves disease.

This clonotype occurred a few times. A junction end diverges from the germline sequence, so it may reflect a read error. The rearrangement joins TRBV30 to TRBJ1-3; D possibly corresponds to TRBD1 (5 bases). This CDR3 contains 13 residues. Germline V gives CDR1 GTSNPN, CDR2 SVGIG (reference sequence). Here the CDR3 DNA reads TGTGCCTGTACAGGTGGAGGTGGAAACACCGTATATTTT. It specifies CACTGGGGNTVYF.

The chain combines TRBV7-9 with TRBJ1-5; D remains unclear. This CDR3 spans 15 amino acids. Germline V CDR1 and CDR2: SEHNR, FQNEAQ (reference sequence). Trimming cost V 0 bases and J 3 bases, with 9 bases left between them. The CDR3: CASSLAGVVNQPQHF. The CDR3 DNA follows: TGTGCCAGCAGCTTAGCTGGGGTGGTCAATCAGCCCCAGCATTTT.

The chain is built from TRBV9 and TRBJ2-1; D possibly uses TRBD1 or TRBD2 (5 bases each). Trimming removed 0 bases from V and 7 bases from J, with 14 bases in between. The CDR3 runs to 15 residues. CDR1 is SGDLS and CDR2 is YYNGEE in the germline V gene. CDR3 protein: CASSVGEGPLNEQFF. The CDR3 nucleotides read TGTGCCAGCAGCGTAGGTGAGGGGCCGCTGAATGAGCAGTTCTTC. Full variable domain (outside the CDR3, taken from reference TRBV9 and TRBJ2-1): DSGVTQTPKHLITATGQRVTLRCSPRSGDLSVYWYQQSLDQGLQFLIQYYNGEERAKGNILERFSAQQFPDLHSELNLSSLELGDSALYFCASSVGEGPLNEQFFGPGTRLTVL.

There are many counts of this clonotype. J is TRBJ2-7 and V is TRBV24-1; possible D gene TRBD1, 6 bases. This CDR3 region has 13 residues. With 3 bases removed from V and 6 bases from J, the gap between germline ends came to 11 bases. Germline CDR1 reads KGHDR; CDR2 reads SFDVKD. CDR3 region: CATSDQQGFEQYF. Here the CDR3 DNA reads TGTGCCACCAGTGATCAACAGGGCTTCGAGCAGTACTTC.

Notes on this clonotype: A much more abundant neighbour one base away suggests this may be a read error. The rearrangement joins TRBV6-6 to TRBJ2-1, with D unresolved. This CDR3 comprises 19 residues. V lost 0 bases and J lost 1, with 19 bases in between. Germline V gene lookup returns CDR1 MNHNY and CDR2 SVGAGI (reference sequence). CDR3 protein: CASSYSTVRLRDSYNEQFF. The CDR3 nucleotides are TGTGCCAGCAGTTACTCGACTGTACGTCTCCGTGATTCCTACAATGAGCAGTTCTTC.

This clonotype was observed at least ten times. The chain combines TRBV2 with TRBJ2-1; TRBD1 aligns across 8 bases. J lost 5 bases, V lost 6 bases, and 9 bases had no gene match. The CDR3 has 15 amino acids. Per the germline V gene, CDR1 is SNHLY and CDR2 is FYNNEI. CDR3 nucleotides: TGTGCCAGCAGCGGGACAGGCCTTGGAGACAATGAGCAGTTCTTC. Translation gives CASSGTGLGDNEQFF.

This clonotype was seen many times. The J gene is TRBJ2-3, the V gene TRBV19; D gene ambiguous. CDR1 and CDR2 from the germline V gene are LNHDA and SQIVND (reference sequence). The V end lost 1 base, the J end lost 4 bases, and 9 bases lay between the germline ends. This CDR3 is 14 amino acids long. The CDR3 bases are TGTGCCAGTAGTATAGGTGGAACGGCAGATACGCAGTATTTT. Translation gives CASSIGGTADTQYF.

The chain employs TRBV4-2 and TRBJ2-5; 9 nucleotides line up with TRBD2. Germline V CDR1 and CDR2: LGHNA, YNFKEQ. J gave up 1 base and V 5 bases, and 2 bases lay outside the gene matches. The CDR3 spans 14 residues. CDR3 bases: TGTGCCAGCAGCGAGGGACTAGCCCAAGAGACCCAGTACTTC. The encoded protein is CASSEGLAQETQYF.

V is TRBV14 and J is TRBJ1-1; D unclear. The CDR3 spans 16 residues. Germline V gene data show CDR1 as SGHDN and CDR2 as FVKESK. V was pared by 1 base and J by 1 base, with 13 bases between. CDR3 sequence: CASSQVGERRNTEAFF. CDR3 DNA: TGTGCCAGCAGCCAAGTCGGGGAACGGCGGAACACTGAAGCTTTCTTT.

J is TRBJ2-1 and V is TRBV19; TRBD2 aligns across 13 bases. The germline gives CDR1 LNHDA, CDR2 SQIVND (reference sequence). The junction had 6 bases not matched to a gene; V was cut back by 6 bases and J by 10 bases. CDR3 length: 14 residues. This CDR3 reads CASSGLAGVGEQFF. The DNA for the CDR3 is TGTGCCAGTAGCGGACTAGCGGGAGTGGGAGAGCAGTTCTTC. The whole variable domain, filled in from reference TRBV19 and TRBJ2-1, reads DGGITQSPKYLFRKEGQNVTLSCEQNLNHDAMYWYRQDPGQGLRLIYYSQIVNDFQKGDIAEGYSVSREKKESFPLTVTSAQKNPTAFYLCASSGLAGVGEQFFGPGTRLTVL.

About this clonotype: A single base separates this from a much larger clone, so it may be a read error. The J gene is TRBJ2-2, the V gene TRBV24-1, with D unresolved. This CDR3 is 15 amino acids long. V lost 1 base and J lost 6, with 11 bases in between. Germline CDR1 reads KGHDR; CDR2 reads SFDVKD. This CDR3 is CATSDFGHPPGELFF. CDR3 nucleotide sequence: TGTGCCACCAGTGATTTCGGGCATCCTCCCGGGGAGCTGTTTTTT.

This clonotype was observed at least ten times. J is TRBJ2-1 and V is TRBV7-6; D may be TRBD2 (7 bases). V was shortened by 1 base and J by 4 bases, with 20 bases between the two germline ends. CDR3 size: 18 residues. The V gene's germline CDR1 is SGHVS and CDR2 FNYEAQ. Here the CDR3 DNA reads TGTGCCAGCAGCTTAGGGGGAGCATCCGGGGGGCTTTACAATGAGCAGTTCTTC. This sequence encodes CASSLGGASGGLYNEQFF.

This clonotype was seen repeatedly, ten times or more. The V and J genes are TRBV7-8 and TRBJ2-1, with TRBD2 identical over 14 bases. The germline V gene encodes CDR1 SGHVS and CDR2 FQNEAQ. V gave up 6 bases and J gave up 8 bases; unmatched junction bases: 12. The CDR3 runs 17 residues. The CDR3 reads CASSSRPGTSGSHEQFF. The CDR3 DNA is TGTGCCAGCAGTTCACGTCCCGGGACTAGCGGGAGTCATGAGCAGTTCTTC. Supplemented by reference TRBV7-8 and TRBJ2-1, the full variable domain reads GAGVSQSPRYKVAKRGQDVALRCDPISGHVSLFWYQQALGQGPEFLTYFQNEAQLDKSGLPSDRFFAERPEGSVSTLKIQRTQQEDSAVYLCASSSRPGTSGSHEQFFGPGTRLTVL.

This clonotype was observed a few times. The J gene is TRBJ2-7, the V gene TRBV7-9, with D tentatively TRBD1 (5 bases). The CDR3 has 12 amino acids. The ends were cut back, 8 bases at V and 3 bases at J, with 11 bases in the middle. Germline CDR1 is SEHNR and CDR2 is FQNEAQ (reference sequence). The chain's CDR3 is CASGAVRYEQYF. The CDR3 DNA sequence: TGTGCCAGCGGGGCAGTCCGCTACGAGCAGTACTTC.

The V call is TRBV28, the J call TRBJ2-7; weak D call: TRBD2 (6 bases). The V gene lost 3 bases and the J gene lost 2 bases, with 14 bases spanning the gap. There are 15 residues in the CDR3. In germline, CDR1 is MDHEN, CDR2 SYDVKM. CDR3 residues: CASSFTGTPAYEQYF. The CDR3 nucleotides read TGTGCCAGCAGTTTTACCGGGACTCCGGCCTACGAGCAGTACTTC.

V usage is TRBV6-5 and J usage is TRBJ2-5, with TRBD2 matching over 9 bases. Germline V gene sequence: CDR1 MNHEY, CDR2 SVGAGI. The CDR3 is made up of 16 amino acids. V was clipped by 0 bases and J by 5 bases; unmatched bases: 7. CDR3: CASSYSEAGGGETQYF. The CDR3 coding sequence is TGTGCCAGCAGTTACTCAGAGGCGGGAGGGGGGGAGACCCAGTACTTC.

A word on this clonotype: A clone one base away is much larger, so this may be a read error. The chain links TRBV19 to TRBJ2-2; possibly TRBD1 or TRBD2 for D (5 bases each). The CDR3 consists of 15 residues. Germline values: CDR1 LNHDA, CDR2 SQIVND (reference sequence). The CDR3 DNA sequence: TGTGCCAGTAGTCTCCTGGGGGAGAGGACCGGGGAGCTGTCTTTT. It is translated as CASSLLGERTGELSF.